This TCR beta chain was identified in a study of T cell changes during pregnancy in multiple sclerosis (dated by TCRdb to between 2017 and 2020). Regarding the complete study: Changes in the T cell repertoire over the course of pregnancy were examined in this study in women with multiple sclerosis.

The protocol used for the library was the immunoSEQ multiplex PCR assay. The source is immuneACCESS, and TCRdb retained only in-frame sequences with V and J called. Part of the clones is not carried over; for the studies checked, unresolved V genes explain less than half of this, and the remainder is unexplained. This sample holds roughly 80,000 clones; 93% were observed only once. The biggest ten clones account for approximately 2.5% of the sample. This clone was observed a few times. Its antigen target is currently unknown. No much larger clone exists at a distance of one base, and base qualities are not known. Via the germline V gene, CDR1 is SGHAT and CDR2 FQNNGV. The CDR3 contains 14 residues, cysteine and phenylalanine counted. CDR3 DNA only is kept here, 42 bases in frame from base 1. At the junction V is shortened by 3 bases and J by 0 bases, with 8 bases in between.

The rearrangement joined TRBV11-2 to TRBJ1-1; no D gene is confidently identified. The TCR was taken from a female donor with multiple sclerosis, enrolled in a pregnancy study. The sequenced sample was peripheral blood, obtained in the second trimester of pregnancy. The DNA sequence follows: TGTGCCAGCAGCTTTGGAGGGATGAACACTGAAGCTTTCTTT. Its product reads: CASSFGGMNTEAFF.